The 27 T cell receptor beta chains below all came from one sample that was sequenced in a study of T cell responses to AZD1222 COVID-19 vaccine (dated by TCRdb to the early 2020s). The library was produced with the immunoSEQ multiplex PCR assay. This immuneACCESS table, as held by TCRdb, lists in-frame sequences with V and J called but not all clones. Of the missing ones, under half trace to an unresolved V gene in checked studies; the others have no known cause. The sample contains about 170,000 clones, about 83% of them found a single time. The ten largest clones add up to less than 1.3% of the sample. According to the study, the label for this sample's time point signals: about 28 days (+/-7) after the second vaccine dose. The sequencing here drew on peripheral blood, taken 28 days after the second AZD1222 dose. The receptors were sampled from an adult who received the AZD1222 COVID-19 vaccine.

The chain employs TRBV14 and TRBJ2-7, with 9 nucleotides matching TRBD1. The J segment lost 5 bases and the V segment lost 6 bases, leaving 5 bases of the junction unmatched. Germline V gene lookup returns CDR1 SGHDN and CDR2 FVKESK. This CDR3 is built from 13 residues. CDR3 sequence (DNA): TGTGCCAGCAGACGACAGGGGGTCCACGAGCAGTACTTC. Its translation is CASRRQGVHEQYF.

This clone was seen a handful of times. The rearrangement uses TRBV19 and TRBJ2-7; tentatively, D is TRBD1 (6 bases). V lost 5 bases and J lost 1, with 9 bases in between. Germline values: CDR1 LNHDA, CDR2 SQIVND (reference sequence). CDR3 size: 13 residues. The CDR3 region has the DNA TGTGCCAGTAGTGGGGACACTTCCTACGAGCAGTACTTC. Translation: CASSGDTSYEQYF.

This rearrangement joins TRBV21-1 to TRBJ2-1; the table gives TRBD1 as D, unverified against the DNA. TRBV21-1 is flagged as a pseudogene. This CDR3 is built from 18 residues. The CDR3 sequence: CASSKEWGEVTGYNEQFF. The CDR3 DNA reads as TGTGCCAGCAGCAAAGAATGGGGCGAAGTAACTGGCTACAATGAGCAGTTCTTC.

The chain carries TRBV5-1 and TRBJ2-7; TRBD1 matches 9 bases. Trimming cost V 0 bases and J 5 bases; bases outside gene matches: 6. This CDR3 comprises 15 residues. Germline lookup yields CDR1 SGHRS and CDR2 YFSETQ. CDR3 region: CASSLGMDRGHEQYF. Written as DNA, the CDR3 is TGCGCCAGCAGCTTGGGGATGGACAGGGGCCACGAGCAGTACTTC.

This rearrangement joins TRBV3-1 (or the pseudogene TRBV3-2) to TRBJ1-4, with D tentatively TRBD1 (5 bases). The CDR3 sequence is 14 residues long. Germline V gene lookup returns CDR1 LGHDT and CDR2 YNNKEL (reference sequence). V gave up 3 bases and J gave up 5 bases, with 10 bases separating them. CDR3: CASSQSGGNEKLFF. CDR3 coding DNA: TGTGCCAGCAGCCAGTCGGGGGGGAATGAAAAACTGTTTTTT.

The rearrangement joins TRBV6-5 to TRBJ2-7; 8 bases match TRBD1. The V gene end was trimmed by 6 bases and the J gene end by 5 bases; junction bases not matched to a gene: 6. This CDR3 has 13 residues. The germline CDR1 and CDR2 sequences are MNHEY and SVGAGI. The CDR3 DNA reads TGTGCCAGCAGCCGGACAGGGTCCGACGAGCAGTACTTC. Protein sequence: CASSRTGSDEQYF.

The rearrangement links TRBV10-2 to TRBJ2-7; D is ambiguous. CDR1 and CDR2 from the germline V gene are WSHSY and SAAADI. Trimming removed 6 bases from V and 3 bases from J, with 9 bases in between. This CDR3 has 12 residues. CDR3 coding DNA: TGCGCCAGCAGGGTCGGCCGCTACGAGCAGTACTTC. Amino acid sequence: CASRVGRYEQYF.

The chain couples TRBV4-1 to TRBJ2-1; D may match TRBD1 or TRBD2 (6 bases each). Trimming removed 4 bases at V and 4 bases at J, with 23 bases between. Germline assignment: CDR1 MGHRA and CDR2 YSYEKL. The CDR3 has 18 residues. CDR3 coding DNA: TGCGCCAGCAGCCGCGGGTTTGGAGGGGGAGATTTTTACAATGAGCAGTTCTTC. This gives the protein CASSRGFGGGDFYNEQFF.

The chain employs TRBV2 and TRBJ2-7; TRBD1 aligns across 7 bases. With V trimmed by 2 bases and J by 0 bases, 10 bases remained unmatched. CDR3 length: 17 residues. The germline V gene has CDR1 SNHLY and CDR2 FYNNEI. The CDR3 spells CASSEPYRGKGSYEQYF. The CDR3 bases are TGTGCCAGCAGTGAACCCTACAGGGGAAAGGGCTCCTACGAGCAGTACTTC.

DNA for the CDR3: TGTGCCAGCAGCCAAGAGGCAGGGAGATATACGCAGTATTTT. Translation gives CASSQEAGRYTQYF. The genes are TRBV4-2 and TRBJ2-3; either TRBD1 or TRBD2 may supply D (5 bases each). Trimming removed 0 bases at V and 7 bases at J, with 11 bases between. Germline V gene sequence: CDR1 LGHNA, CDR2 YNFKEQ. This CDR3 spans 14 amino acids.

The chain links TRBV12-5 to TRBJ2-7; the D gene is possibly TRBD1 (5 bases). The CDR3 extends over 14 amino acids. Trimming left V 1 base short and J 2 bases short, with 9 bases between. Germline CDR1 and CDR2: LGHNT and FRNRAP. The CDR3 reads CASGLGQQAYEQYF. The CDR3 DNA reads TGTGCTAGTGGTTTGGGACAGCAGGCCTACGAGCAGTACTTC.

The chain has TRBV9 and TRBJ1-2; D call uncertain. The CDR3 has 10 residues. In germline, CDR1 is SGDLS, CDR2 YYNGEE. V gave up 6 bases and J gave up 5 bases, with 5 bases separating them. DNA of the CDR3: TGTGCCAGCAAGGGATATGGCTACACCTTC. Protein sequence: CASKGYGYTF.

V and J are TRBV10-3 and TRBJ2-2; 8 nucleotides align to TRBD1. The CDR3 spans 13 residues. In germline, CDR1 is ENHRY, CDR2 SYGVKD. V shed 8 bases and J 5 bases; nucleotides not matched to a gene: 4. The chain's CDR3 is CAILRQGTGELFF. The CDR3 DNA sequence: TGTGCCATCTTGAGACAGGGGACCGGGGAGCTGTTTTTT.

The CDR3 is CASSQEGLAGISGANVLTF. The CDR3 DNA follows: TGCGCCAGCAGCCAAGAGGGACTAGCGGGGATCTCTGGGGCCAACGTCCTGACTTTC. The chain has TRBV4-1 and TRBJ2-6, with 13 bases lining up with TRBD2. With 0 bases clipped from V and 0 bases from J, the junction kept 2 bases outside the gene matches. The CDR3 totals 19 residues. Per germline, CDR1 MGHRA and CDR2 YSYEKL.

The chain employs TRBV4-2 and TRBJ2-3; a weak D match, TRBD2 (6 bases). The ends were cut back, 1 base at V and 0 bases at J, with 17 bases in the middle. The CDR3 is 18 residues long. Germline V lookup: CDR1 LGHNA, CDR2 YNFKEQ. The CDR3 nucleotides read TGTGCCAGCAGCCAAGGGAATGGGGGGATGCGGAGCACAGATACGCAGTATTTT. This codes for CASSQGNGGMRSTDTQYF.

The chain has TRBV7-6 and TRBJ2-3; D possibly corresponds to TRBD2 (7 bases). V was pared by 4 bases and J by 2 bases, with 16 bases between. The CDR3 runs to 16 residues. Germline V gene lookup returns CDR1 SGHVS and CDR2 FNYEAQ. In nucleotides, the CDR3 is TGTGCCAGCAGCTCAGCGAGGGGGGGGAACACAGATACGCAGTATTTT. It yields the protein CASSSARGGNTDTQYF. Combining the CDR3 with reference TRBV7-6 and TRBJ2-3 gives the whole variable domain GAGVSQSPRYKVTKRGQDVALRCDPISGHVSLYWYRQALGQGPEFLTYFNYEAQQDKSGLPNDRFSAERPEGSISTLTIQRTEQRDSAMYRCASSSARGGNTDTQYFGPGTRLTVL.

V usage is TRBV18 and J usage is TRBJ2-5, with a tentative D call TRBD1 (5 bases). This CDR3 has 14 amino acids. Germline CDR1 KGHSH, CDR2 LQKENI. V was cut by 2 bases and J by 5 bases, with 12 bases left in between. The DNA for the CDR3 is TGTGCCAGCTCACCATTGACAGCGCCGGAGACCCAGTACTTC. Translating gives CASSPLTAPETQYF.

This clone appeared once. The rearrangement links TRBV27 to TRBJ2-7; the D gene could be TRBD1 or TRBD2 (6 bases each). The CDR3 totals 15 residues. Per the germline V gene, CDR1 is MNHEY and CDR2 is SMNVEV (reference sequence). Trimming stripped 5 bases from V and 0 bases from J, with 14 bases between. The CDR3 sequence: CASSLQEGGSYEQYF. The CDR3 nucleotides read TGTGCCAGCAGTCTCCAGGAGGGGGGCTCCTACGAGCAGTACTTC.

The chain couples TRBV7-7 to TRBJ2-2; tentative D call: TRBD2 (5 bases). With 1 base removed from V and 5 bases from J, the gap between germline ends came to 11 bases. Germline V gene sequence: CDR1 SSHAT, CDR2 FNYEAQ (reference sequence). CDR3 size: 15 residues. The CDR3: CASSLGLPRTGELFF. CDR3 nucleotides: TGTGCCAGCAGCTTAGGACTACCAAGGACCGGGGAGCTGTTTTTT.

J is TRBJ1-2 and V is TRBV6-5, with 10 bases lining up with TRBD1. The junction had 8 bases not matched to a gene; V was cut back by 2 bases and J by 8 bases. Germline V gene lookup returns CDR1 MNHEY and CDR2 SVGAGI. The CDR3 is made up of 15 amino acids. DNA of the CDR3: TGTGCCAGCAGTTACGGGGGACAGGGGCTTTGGGGCTACACCTTC. This codes for CASSYGGQGLWGYTF.

The chain couples TRBV19 to TRBJ2-7; TRBD1 matches 7 bases. Germline V gene lookup returns CDR1 LNHDA and CDR2 SQIVND (reference sequence). J lost 0 bases, V lost 5 bases, and 4 bases had no gene match. This CDR3 has 14 amino acids. The DNA for the CDR3 is TGTGCCAGTAGTTACGCAGGGGGCTCCTACGAGCAGTACTTC. Encoded protein: CASSYAGGSYEQYF.

As DNA, the CDR3 is TGTGCCAGCAGCCCTAGCGGGGGGGCGACAGATACGCAGTATTTT. Its translation: CASSPSGGATDTQYF. The genes are TRBV7-9 and TRBJ2-3, with 12 bases that match TRBD2. The V and J ends lost 5 bases and 3 bases, in that order; junction bases with no gene match: 3. The CDR3 totals 15 residues. CDR1 SEHNR and CDR2 FQNEAQ come from the germline V gene (reference sequence).

The CDR3 bases are TGTGCCAGTAGTAGCTCCGGGACAGGGGCTGAAGCTTTCTTT. Protein product: CASSSSGTGAEAFF. The chain carries TRBV19 and TRBJ1-1; 10 nucleotides align to TRBD1. The J segment lost 6 bases and the V segment lost 4 bases, leaving 5 bases of the junction unmatched. The germline gives CDR1 LNHDA, CDR2 SQIVND (reference sequence). This CDR3 has 14 amino acids.

The V gene is TRBV7-2, the J gene TRBJ2-7; D not resolved. CDR3 length: 12 amino acids. Trimming took 5 bases from V and 10 from J, leaving 15 bases between them. Germline values: CDR1 SGHTA, CDR2 FQGNSA. DNA for the CDR3: TGTGCCAGCAGCCCGCTCTTGGAAATACAGTACTTC. Its protein product is CASSPLLEIQYF. Drawing the rest from reference TRBV7-2 and TRBJ2-7, the complete variable domain is GAGVSQSPSNKVTEKGKDVELRCDPISGHTALYWYRQSLGQGLEFLIYFQGNSAPDKSGLPSDRFSAERTGGSVSTLTIQRTQQEDSAVYLCASSPLLEIQYFGPGTRLTVT.

The CDR3 DNA sequence: TGCGCCAGCAGCTTGGTACCGGGACAGGGGGCGGGAGAGACCCAGTACTTC. It is translated as CASSLVPGQGAGETQYF. The rearrangement uses TRBV5-1 and TRBJ2-5; TRBD1 aligns across 12 bases. Germline CDR1 SGHRS, CDR2 YFSETQ. V gave up 0 bases and J gave up 4 bases; unmatched junction bases: 7. The CDR3 runs to 17 residues.

Written as DNA, the CDR3 is TGCAGTGCTAGTTGGTCGGGTCAGGAGACCCAGTACTTC. Its translation is CSASWSGQETQYF. The gene calls are TRBV20-1 and TRBJ2-5; D is ambiguous. Germline CDR1 DFQATT, CDR2 SNEGSKA (reference sequence). The V end lost 3 bases, the J end lost 5 bases, and 13 bases lay between the germline ends. The CDR3 runs 13 residues.

The chain recombines TRBV2 with TRBJ1-5; unclear D gene. The V end was cut by 10 bases, the J end by 0 bases, with 16 bases between. Germline V gene data show CDR1 as SNHLY and CDR2 as FYNNEI. The CDR3 runs 15 residues. CDR3: CATHSAPYSNQPQHF. The CDR3 DNA follows: TGTGCCACCCACTCAGCTCCTTATAGCAATCAGCCCCAGCATTTT.